The 17 T cell receptor beta chains below all came from one sample that was sequenced in a study of blood T cell repertoires in COVID-19. The protocol was immunoSEQ multiplex PCR, while the TCRdb copy is restricted to in-frame clones and leaves out a portion. The repertoire holds roughly 30,000 clones, with around 88% as singletons. Material for sequencing was peripheral blood. The receptors were gathered from a human donor in a cohort sampled during active COVID-19.

The V and J genes are TRBV11-3 and TRBJ2-7; tentative D call: TRBD1 (6 bases). This CDR3 spans 15 amino acids. Germline V CDR1 and CDR2: SGHNT, YENEEA. Trimming cost V 1 base and J 6 bases, with 16 bases left between them. CDR3 protein: CASSLVGQGYGEQYF. The CDR3 DNA reads TGTGCCAGCAGCTTAGTAGGGCAGGGGTATGGCGAGCAGTACTTC.

The chain carries TRBV3-1 (or the pseudogene TRBV3-2) and TRBJ1-5; D not certain. The length of the CDR3 is 16 residues. Germline CDR1 LGHDT, CDR2 YNNKEL (reference sequence). The germline V and J ends were trimmed by 1 base and 3 bases, with 13 bases remaining between them. CDR3 residues: CASSQGVVRHNQPQHF. The DNA of the CDR3 is TGTGCCAGCAGCCAAGGGGTTGTGCGGCACAATCAGCCCCAGCATTTT.

The rearrangement uses TRBV15 and TRBJ1-2; TRBD1 agrees at 8 bases. This CDR3 contains 15 residues. In germline, CDR1 is LNHNV, CDR2 YYDKDF (reference sequence). V lost 5 bases, J lost 5 bases, and 10 bases stayed unmatched. CDR3 residues: CATSAGGQGSYGYTF. The CDR3 nucleotides are TGTGCCACCAGCGCCGGAGGACAGGGATCATATGGCTACACCTTC.

This sequence joins TRBV4-1 and TRBJ2-7, with 8 bases aligning to TRBD2. Trimming at V came to 3 bases and at J to 3 bases, leaving 10 bases not matched to a gene. This CDR3 contains 16 residues. The germline gives CDR1 MGHRA, CDR2 YSYEKL. The chain's CDR3 is CASSHTGGGSRYEQYF. The CDR3 DNA sequence: TGCGCCAGCAGCCATACCGGCGGGGGGTCCCGCTACGAGCAGTACTTC.

The CDR3 protein is CASSLDASGSYEQYF. The CDR3 DNA is TGCGCCAGCAGCTTGGATGCTAGCGGGAGTTACGAGCAGTACTTC. The genes are TRBV5-1 and TRBJ2-7; 10 bases are a match to TRBD2. Looked up from germline, CDR1 is SGHRS and CDR2 is YFSETQ. CDR3 size: 15 residues. Losses at the gene ends were 0 bases for V and 4 bases for J; bases not matched to a gene: 4.

Written as DNA, the CDR3 is TGTGCCAGCAGCTCAAGGGCGGGAGAAGCAGATACGCAGTATTTT. Amino acid sequence: CASSSRAGEADTQYF. The V and J genes are TRBV11-3 and TRBJ2-3; the match to TRBD2 covers 7 bases. Losses at the gene ends were 4 bases for V and 4 bases for J; bases not matched to a gene: 8. CDR3 length equals 15 residues. Per germline, CDR1 SGHNT and CDR2 YENEEA.

V is TRBV6-5 and J is TRBJ1-1; D gene unclear. The CDR3 has 13 amino acids. Germline values: CDR1 MNHEY, CDR2 SVGAGI. V lost 6 bases, J lost 3 bases, and 11 bases lay in between. The CDR3 region is CASSPTSYTEAFF. DNA for the CDR3: TGTGCCAGCAGCCCCACAAGTTACACTGAAGCTTTCTTT.

The count of this clone is one. This chain joins TRBV28 and TRBJ1-2; TRBD1 agrees at 7 bases. Germline lookup yields CDR1 MDHEN and CDR2 SYDVKM. The CDR3 is 13 amino acids. V gave up 5 bases and J gave up 2 bases; unmatched junction bases: 2. The CDR3 reads CASSPGQNYGYTF. The CDR3 coding sequence is TGTGCCAGCAGTCCGGGACAGAACTATGGCTACACCTTC.

The rearrangement links TRBV20-1 to TRBJ2-1, with 9 bases aligning to TRBD2. V trimming: 6 bases; J trimming: 9 bases; junction bases outside the gene matches: 15. CDR1 is DFQATT, CDR2 SNEGSKA, per germline (reference sequence). This CDR3 contains 15 residues. Here the CDR3 reads CSASLLAGLGVEQFF. CDR3 DNA: TGCAGTGCCAGTTTACTAGCGGGCCTTGGCGTTGAGCAGTTCTTC.

The chain is built from TRBV18 and TRBJ2-3; the match to TRBD1 covers 9 bases. Trimming removed 8 bases from V and 3 bases from J; junction bases left unmatched: 9. This CDR3 has 15 amino acids. CDR1 and CDR2 (germline): KGHSH, LQKENI. The DNA of the CDR3 is TGTGCCAGCGACACAACGGGACAGGGAACAGATACGCAGTATTTT. Its translation is CASDTTGQGTDTQYF.

This chain connects TRBV19 to TRBJ2-3, with 11 bases fitting TRBD1. V was clipped by 3 bases and J by 6 bases; unmatched bases: 5. The germline V gene encodes CDR1 LNHDA and CDR2 SQIVND (reference sequence). CDR3 length equals 15 residues. CDR3 region: CASSIGQGAGDTQYF. The CDR3 DNA reads TGTGCCAGTAGTATCGGACAGGGGGCCGGGGATACGCAGTATTTT. The entire variable domain, with the rest obtained from reference TRBV19 and TRBJ2-3, is as follows: DGGITQSPKYLFRKEGQNVTLSCEQNLNHDAMYWYRQDPGQGLRLIYYSQIVNDFQKGDIAEGYSVSREKKESFPLTVTSAQKNPTAFYLCASSIGQGAGDTQYFGPGTRLTVL.

The chain combines TRBV2 with TRBJ1-4; TRBD1 matches 9 bases. The germline CDR1 and CDR2 sequences are SNHLY and FYNNEI. J was trimmed by 1 base and V by 5 bases; bases with no gene match: 5. The CDR3 has 16 amino acids. As DNA, the CDR3 is TGTGCCAGCAGTCTACAGGGGGCGAGAACTAATGAAAAACTGTTTTTT. This sequence encodes CASSLQGARTNEKLFF.

In its sample, this clone was seen once. The rearrangement links TRBV28 to TRBJ2-2; TRBD2 might be the D (6 bases). Germline V gene sequence: CDR1 MDHEN, CDR2 SYDVKM. Trimming left V 3 bases short and J 7 bases short, with 9 bases between. CDR3 length: 13 residues. This CDR3 reads CASSFGGIGELFF. The CDR3 bases are TGTGCCAGCAGTTTTGGAGGGATCGGGGAGCTGTTTTTT.

The chain combines TRBV6-1 with TRBJ2-3; D is possibly TRBD1 (6 bases). Trimming stripped 2 bases from V and 5 bases from J, with 14 bases between. CDR3 length: 15 amino acids. Germline assignment: CDR1 MNHNS and CDR2 SASEGT. DNA of the CDR3: TGTGCCAGCAGTGAACTCGGGACACCAGAAGATACGCAGTATTTT. Translated, it gives CASSELGTPEDTQYF.

The chain recombines TRBV19 with TRBJ1-5; the D is unclear. V lost 7 bases and J lost 7, with 17 bases in between. From germline, CDR1 is LNHDA and CDR2 SQIVND (reference sequence). The CDR3 loop spans 14 amino acids. The CDR3 here is CASMREQLGQPQHF. The CDR3 DNA follows: TGTGCCAGTATGAGGGAGCAGCTAGGGCAGCCCCAGCATTTT. Supplemented by reference TRBV19 and TRBJ1-5, the full variable domain reads DGGITQSPKYLFRKEGQNVTLSCEQNLNHDAMYWYRQDPGQGLRLIYYSQIVNDFQKGDIAEGYSVSREKKESFPLTVTSAQKNPTAFYLCASMREQLGQPQHFGDGTRLSIL.

This clone was observed once. This chain links TRBV28 with TRBJ2-7; D is unresolved. The CDR3 runs to 14 residues. Trimming shortened V by 3 bases and J by 0 bases, and 9 bases separated the two germline ends. CDR1 is MDHEN and CDR2 is SYDVKM in the germline V gene. The CDR3 sequence is CASSFWRSSYEQYF. Written as DNA, the CDR3 is TGTGCCAGCAGTTTTTGGCGGAGCTCCTACGAGCAGTACTTC.

This rearrangement joins TRBV4-2 to TRBJ1-3; no reliable D call. This CDR3 region has 13 residues. Trimming left V 0 bases short and J 4 bases short, with 4 bases between. CDR1 is LGHNA, CDR2 YNFKEQ, per germline. The CDR3 loop reads CASSQDQGNTIYF. The CDR3 DNA reads TGTGCCAGCAGCCAAGATCAAGGAAACACCATATATTTT.